This is a list of T cell receptor beta chains from one sample in a study of neurological immune-mediated disorders. Using its own MiXCR run on the 5' RACE reads, TCRdb lists one record per CDR3 protein. The sample has over 55,000 distinct CDR3 sequences; about 11% are singletons. Sequences were obtained from PBMCs. These receptors all come from a male donor with HTLV-1-associated myelopathy (HAM/TSP). Each CDR3 is given with its conserved first and last residue. The order of the fields is clone size, V gene, J gene, D gene, CDR3 DNA, CDR3 protein. D genes are given only for firm matches. The listing skips clone size in some rows; elsewhere it reads once, few, many or a size class.

clone_size: many; v_call: TRBV5-1; j_call: TRBJ1-1; d_call: TRBD1; cdr3_nt: TGCGCCAGCAGCTCCGCTTTGACAGGGGATTTAAACACTGAAGCTTTCTTT; cdr3_aa: CASSSALTGDLNTEAFF
clone_size: many; v_call: TRBV6-6; j_call: TRBJ1-6; d_call: -; cdr3_nt: TGTGCCAGCAGTCCCTCGGGGGGAACCCTCCACTTT; cdr3_aa: CASSPSGGTLHF
clone_size: many; v_call: TRBV21-1; j_call: TRBJ2-3; d_call: -; cdr3_nt: TGTGCCAGCAGCAAAGTTTCTAGGGGGGGCTATTGTGATACGCAGTATTTT; cdr3_aa: CASSKVSRGGYCDTQYF
clone_size: many; v_call: TRBV7-9; j_call: TRBJ2-7; d_call: TRBD1; cdr3_nt: TGTGCCAGCAGCCCTGGGGGACAGGGTGGCGAGCAGTACTTC; cdr3_aa: CASSPGGQGGEQYF
clone_size: -; v_call: TRBV7-2; j_call: TRBJ1-1; d_call: -; cdr3_nt: TGTGCCATCAGCCCAGAACCCGACAGGAAAAACACTGAAGCTTTCTTT; cdr3_aa: CAISPEPDRKNTEAFF
clone_size: many; v_call: TRBV15; j_call: TRBJ1-5; d_call: TRBD1; cdr3_nt: TGTGCCACCAGCAGGGACAGGGCCAATCAGCCCCAGCATTTT; cdr3_aa: CATSRDRANQPQHF
clone_size: -; v_call: TRBV7-9; j_call: TRBJ2-7; d_call: TRBD1; cdr3_nt: TGTGCCAGCAGGATGACAGGGTCTGCCTACGAGCAGTACTTC; cdr3_aa: CASRMTGSAYEQYF
clone_size: many; v_call: TRBV4-3; j_call: TRBJ1-5; d_call: -; cdr3_nt: TGCGCCAGCAGCCAGGGGGTAAATCAGCCCCAGCATTTT; cdr3_aa: CASSQGVNQPQHF
clone_size: many; v_call: TRBV20-1; j_call: TRBJ1-4; d_call: -; cdr3_nt: TGCAGTGCTACCTCCCGGGTCGGAACTAATGAAAAACTGTTTTTT; cdr3_aa: CSATSRVGTNEKLFF
clone_size: many; v_call: TRBV5-6; j_call: TRBJ1-4; d_call: TRBD1; cdr3_nt: TGTGCCAGCAGTATGCCGGGGACAGGGTATGCTAATGAAAAACTGTTTTTT; cdr3_aa: CASSMPGTGYANEKLFF
clone_size: many; v_call: TRBV20-1; j_call: TRBJ1-6; d_call: TRBD1; cdr3_nt: TGCAGTGCCATACGACAGGGAGCTTCACCCCTCCACTTT; cdr3_aa: CSAIRQGASPLHF
clone_size: many; v_call: TRBV13; j_call: TRBJ2-2; d_call: -; cdr3_nt: TGTGCCAGCAGCTTCGGACCCAACACCGGGGAGCTGTTTTTT; cdr3_aa: CASSFGPNTGELFF
clone_size: many; v_call: TRBV20-1; j_call: TRBJ2-3; d_call: TRBD2; cdr3_nt: TGCAGTGCTAGAGCCGGGTCGGGGGGGCTGGATACGCAGTATTTT; cdr3_aa: CSARAGSGGLDTQYF
clone_size: many; v_call: TRBV9; j_call: TRBJ1-2; d_call: TRBD1; cdr3_nt: TGTGCCAGCAGCGTAGACAGGGGCCCGACTAACTATGGCTACACCTTC; cdr3_aa: CASSVDRGPTNYGYTF
clone_size: many; v_call: TRBV11-2; j_call: TRBJ1-4; d_call: -; cdr3_nt: TGTGCCAGCAGCTTAGGCCAGGGGCCCGAAAAACTGTTTTTT; cdr3_aa: CASSLGQGPEKLFF
clone_size: many; v_call: TRBV12-3/TRBV12-4; j_call: TRBJ1-3; d_call: TRBD1; cdr3_nt: TGTGCCAGCAGTTTAGCGCCGGGACAGGGGGCTTGGAACACCATATATTTT; cdr3_aa: CASSLAPGQGAWNTIYF
clone_size: many; v_call: TRBV20-1; j_call: TRBJ1-5; d_call: TRBD1; cdr3_nt: TGCAGTGCTAGAGGGGGACAGGGGGCAAGTCCCCAGCATTTT; cdr3_aa: CSARGGQGASPQHF
clone_size: once; v_call: TRBV20-1; j_call: TRBJ2-1; d_call: -; cdr3_nt: TGCAGTGCTCGGGAAACGGCCTACGAGCAGTTCTTC; cdr3_aa: CSARETAYEQFF
clone_size: many; v_call: TRBV20-1; j_call: TRBJ2-3; d_call: TRBD1; cdr3_nt: TGCAGTGCCAGACAGGGGGCTAGCACAGATACGCAGTATTTT; cdr3_aa: CSARQGASTDTQYF
clone_size: many; v_call: TRBV6-2/TRBV6-3; j_call: TRBJ1-2; d_call: -; cdr3_nt: TGTGCCAGCAGTTCCGGGACACAGATGATGGGGTATGGCTACACCTTC; cdr3_aa: CASSSGTQMMGYGYTF
clone_size: many; v_call: TRBV20-1; j_call: TRBJ2-7; d_call: -; cdr3_nt: TGCAGTGCTAGAGATCTCTTAGGGCAGTACTTC; cdr3_aa: CSARDLLGQYF
clone_size: -; v_call: TRBV7-2; j_call: TRBJ2-1; d_call: TRBD2; cdr3_nt: TGTGCCAGCAGGCCGGGGGGGGTAGCGTCCAAAGAGCAGTTCTTC; cdr3_aa: CASRPGGVASKEQFF
clone_size: many; v_call: TRBV5-1; j_call: TRBJ1-5; d_call: -; cdr3_nt: TGCGCCAACCCCCAGAGGGGGAGCAATCAGCCCCAGCATTTT; cdr3_aa: CANPQRGSNQPQHF
clone_size: many; v_call: TRBV7-8; j_call: TRBJ1-6; d_call: -; cdr3_nt: TGTGCCAGCAGCTTACTGGGGCGTCTTAATTCACCCCTCCACTTT; cdr3_aa: CASSLLGRLNSPLHF
clone_size: many; v_call: TRBV20-1; j_call: TRBJ2-3; d_call: -; cdr3_nt: TGCAGTGCTAGAAAATTCAGCGGAGGCACAGATACGCAGTATTTT; cdr3_aa: CSARKFSGGTDTQYF
clone_size: many; v_call: TRBV7-9; j_call: TRBJ2-1; d_call: -; cdr3_nt: TGTGCCAGCAGCCTCTCGCCGGGGGAGCAGTTCTTC; cdr3_aa: CASSLSPGEQFF
clone_size: many; v_call: TRBV4-3; j_call: TRBJ2-2; d_call: -; cdr3_nt: TGCGCCAGCAGCCCAGCAGGGTACACCGGGGAGCTGTTTTTT; cdr3_aa: CASSPAGYTGELFF
clone_size: many; v_call: TRBV7-3; j_call: TRBJ2-3; d_call: -; cdr3_nt: TGTGCCAGCAGCTTAACGGGTCAGGGGACAGATACGCAGTATTTT; cdr3_aa: CASSLTGQGTDTQYF
clone_size: many; v_call: TRBV7-9; j_call: TRBJ1-1; d_call: -; cdr3_nt: TGTGCCAGCAGTGAGGGGTTGCTGACAGCTTTCTTT; cdr3_aa: CASSEGLLTAFF
clone_size: many; v_call: TRBV5-1; j_call: TRBJ1-1; d_call: -; cdr3_nt: TGCGCCAGCAGCTGGGGACCAGAGACAGCAGAAGCTTTCTTT; cdr3_aa: CASSWGPETAEAFF
clone_size: many; v_call: TRBV6-2/TRBV6-3; j_call: TRBJ2-3; d_call: -; cdr3_nt: TGTGCCAGCAGTCACACAGATACGCAGTATTTT; cdr3_aa: CASSHTDTQYF
clone_size: many; v_call: TRBV7-2; j_call: TRBJ1-1; d_call: -; cdr3_nt: TGTGCCAGCAGCTTAGGTATCAGGTGGAACACTGAAGCTTTCTTT; cdr3_aa: CASSLGIRWNTEAFF
clone_size: many; v_call: TRBV20-1; j_call: TRBJ2-2; d_call: -; cdr3_nt: TGCAGTGCTAGAACGCACAGGGCGATCGCCGGGGAGCTGTTTTTT; cdr3_aa: CSARTHRAIAGELFF
clone_size: many; v_call: TRBV7-9; j_call: TRBJ2-6; d_call: -; cdr3_nt: TGTGCCAGCAGCTTAGAGGCAAAGGGGAGCTCTGGGGCCAACGTCCTGACTTTC; cdr3_aa: CASSLEAKGSSGANVLTF
clone_size: many; v_call: TRBV7-2; j_call: TRBJ2-1; d_call: -; cdr3_nt: TGTGCCAGCAGCTTAGGGCCGGGGCAAAATGAGCAGTTCTTC; cdr3_aa: CASSLGPGQNEQFF
clone_size: few; v_call: TRBV6-1; j_call: TRBJ2-7; d_call: -; cdr3_nt: TGTGCCAGCGCAGATCTGGTGCAGTACTTC; cdr3_aa: CASADLVQYF
clone_size: many; v_call: TRBV2; j_call: TRBJ2-3; d_call: TRBD1; cdr3_nt: TGTGCCAGCAGCTGGGACAGAAGCACAGATACGCAGTATTTT; cdr3_aa: CASSWDRSTDTQYF
clone_size: many; v_call: TRBV29-1; j_call: TRBJ2-1; d_call: TRBD1; cdr3_nt: TGCAGCGCCTGGGGACAGGGAATATACAATGAGCAGTTCTTC; cdr3_aa: CSAWGQGIYNEQFF
clone_size: -; v_call: TRBV27; j_call: TRBJ2-7; d_call: TRBD2; cdr3_nt: TGTGCCAGCAGTTTAACCCTAGCGGGAGGGGAGCAGTACTTC; cdr3_aa: CASSLTLAGGEQYF
clone_size: many; v_call: TRBV9; j_call: TRBJ2-1; d_call: TRBD2; cdr3_nt: TGTGCCAGCAGCGTAGACAGCGGGAACTACAATGAGCAGTTCTTC; cdr3_aa: CASSVDSGNYNEQFF
clone_size: -; v_call: TRBV20-1; j_call: TRBJ2-5; d_call: TRBD2; cdr3_nt: TGCAGCGCTAGTGGGAGACTAGCGGGGGGCATCCAAGAGACCCAGTACTTC; cdr3_aa: CSASGRLAGGIQETQYF
clone_size: many; v_call: TRBV5-1; j_call: TRBJ2-1; d_call: TRBD1; cdr3_nt: TGCGCCAGCAGTCTCGGAGGGACAGGGGGCAATGAGCAGTTCTTC; cdr3_aa: CASSLGGTGGNEQFF
clone_size: many; v_call: TRBV7-2; j_call: TRBJ1-1; d_call: -; cdr3_nt: TGTGCCAGCAGCTTATTGTTTGGACAGACTGAAGCTTTCTTT; cdr3_aa: CASSLLFGQTEAFF
clone_size: few; v_call: TRBV6-2/TRBV6-3; j_call: TRBJ2-5; d_call: TRBD1; cdr3_nt: TGTGCCAGCAGAGACCGGGACAGGGGGCCCCAAGAGACCCAGTACTTC; cdr3_aa: CASRDRDRGPQETQYF
clone_size: many; v_call: TRBV10-3; j_call: TRBJ2-4; d_call: -; cdr3_nt: TGTGCCATCAGTGAGTCCTATAGCAGGGCCAAAAACATTCAGTACTTC; cdr3_aa: CAISESYSRAKNIQYF
clone_size: -; v_call: TRBV5-1; j_call: TRBJ1-6; d_call: -; cdr3_nt: TGCGCCAGCAGCTGGGAAACAGGGTTCCTCCACTTT; cdr3_aa: CASSWETGFLHF
clone_size: -; v_call: TRBV5-1; j_call: TRBJ1-1; d_call: -; cdr3_nt: TGCGCCAGCAGCTTGTCCACGCCAAAGGTTACTGAAGCTTTCTTT; cdr3_aa: CASSLSTPKVTEAFF